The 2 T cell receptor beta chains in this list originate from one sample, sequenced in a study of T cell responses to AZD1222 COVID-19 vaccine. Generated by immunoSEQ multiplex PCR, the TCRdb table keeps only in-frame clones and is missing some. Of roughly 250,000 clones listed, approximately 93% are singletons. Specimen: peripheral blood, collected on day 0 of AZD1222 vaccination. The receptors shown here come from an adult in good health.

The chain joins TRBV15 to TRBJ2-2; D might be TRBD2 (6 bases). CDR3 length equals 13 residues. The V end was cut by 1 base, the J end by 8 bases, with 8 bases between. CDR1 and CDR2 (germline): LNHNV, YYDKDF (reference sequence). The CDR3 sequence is CATSRAGRGELFF. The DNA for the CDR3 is TGTGCCACCAGCAGAGCTGGGAGGGGGGAGCTGTTTTTT. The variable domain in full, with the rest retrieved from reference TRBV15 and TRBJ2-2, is DAMVIQNPRYQVTQFGKPVTLSCSQTLNHNVMYWYQQKSSQAPKLLFHYYDKDFNNEADTPDNFQSRRPNTSFCFLDIRSPGLGDTAMYLCATSRAGRGELFFGEGSRLTVL.

The CDR3 is CASSVEPQEAGNTIYF. The CDR3 DNA sequence: TGTGCCAGCAGCGTAGAGCCCCAGGAGGCTGGAAACACCATATATTTT. The chain carries TRBV9 and TRBJ1-3, with D uncertain. The length of the CDR3 is 16 residues. V was clipped by 0 bases and J by 2 bases, with 12 bases between them. The germline gives CDR1 SGDLS, CDR2 YYNGEE.